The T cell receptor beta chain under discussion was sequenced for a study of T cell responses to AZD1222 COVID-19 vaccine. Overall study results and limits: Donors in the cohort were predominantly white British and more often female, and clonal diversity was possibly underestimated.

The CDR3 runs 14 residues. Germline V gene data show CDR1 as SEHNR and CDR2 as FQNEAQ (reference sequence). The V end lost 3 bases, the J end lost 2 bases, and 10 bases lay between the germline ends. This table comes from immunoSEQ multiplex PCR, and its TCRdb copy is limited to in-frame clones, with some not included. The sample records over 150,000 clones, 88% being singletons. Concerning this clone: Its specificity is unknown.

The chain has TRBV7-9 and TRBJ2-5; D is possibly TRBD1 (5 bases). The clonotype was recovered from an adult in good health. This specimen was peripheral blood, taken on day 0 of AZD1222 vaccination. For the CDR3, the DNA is TGTGCCAGCAGCTTTGGGGCGGATCAAGAGACCCAGTACTTC. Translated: CASSFGADQETQYF.